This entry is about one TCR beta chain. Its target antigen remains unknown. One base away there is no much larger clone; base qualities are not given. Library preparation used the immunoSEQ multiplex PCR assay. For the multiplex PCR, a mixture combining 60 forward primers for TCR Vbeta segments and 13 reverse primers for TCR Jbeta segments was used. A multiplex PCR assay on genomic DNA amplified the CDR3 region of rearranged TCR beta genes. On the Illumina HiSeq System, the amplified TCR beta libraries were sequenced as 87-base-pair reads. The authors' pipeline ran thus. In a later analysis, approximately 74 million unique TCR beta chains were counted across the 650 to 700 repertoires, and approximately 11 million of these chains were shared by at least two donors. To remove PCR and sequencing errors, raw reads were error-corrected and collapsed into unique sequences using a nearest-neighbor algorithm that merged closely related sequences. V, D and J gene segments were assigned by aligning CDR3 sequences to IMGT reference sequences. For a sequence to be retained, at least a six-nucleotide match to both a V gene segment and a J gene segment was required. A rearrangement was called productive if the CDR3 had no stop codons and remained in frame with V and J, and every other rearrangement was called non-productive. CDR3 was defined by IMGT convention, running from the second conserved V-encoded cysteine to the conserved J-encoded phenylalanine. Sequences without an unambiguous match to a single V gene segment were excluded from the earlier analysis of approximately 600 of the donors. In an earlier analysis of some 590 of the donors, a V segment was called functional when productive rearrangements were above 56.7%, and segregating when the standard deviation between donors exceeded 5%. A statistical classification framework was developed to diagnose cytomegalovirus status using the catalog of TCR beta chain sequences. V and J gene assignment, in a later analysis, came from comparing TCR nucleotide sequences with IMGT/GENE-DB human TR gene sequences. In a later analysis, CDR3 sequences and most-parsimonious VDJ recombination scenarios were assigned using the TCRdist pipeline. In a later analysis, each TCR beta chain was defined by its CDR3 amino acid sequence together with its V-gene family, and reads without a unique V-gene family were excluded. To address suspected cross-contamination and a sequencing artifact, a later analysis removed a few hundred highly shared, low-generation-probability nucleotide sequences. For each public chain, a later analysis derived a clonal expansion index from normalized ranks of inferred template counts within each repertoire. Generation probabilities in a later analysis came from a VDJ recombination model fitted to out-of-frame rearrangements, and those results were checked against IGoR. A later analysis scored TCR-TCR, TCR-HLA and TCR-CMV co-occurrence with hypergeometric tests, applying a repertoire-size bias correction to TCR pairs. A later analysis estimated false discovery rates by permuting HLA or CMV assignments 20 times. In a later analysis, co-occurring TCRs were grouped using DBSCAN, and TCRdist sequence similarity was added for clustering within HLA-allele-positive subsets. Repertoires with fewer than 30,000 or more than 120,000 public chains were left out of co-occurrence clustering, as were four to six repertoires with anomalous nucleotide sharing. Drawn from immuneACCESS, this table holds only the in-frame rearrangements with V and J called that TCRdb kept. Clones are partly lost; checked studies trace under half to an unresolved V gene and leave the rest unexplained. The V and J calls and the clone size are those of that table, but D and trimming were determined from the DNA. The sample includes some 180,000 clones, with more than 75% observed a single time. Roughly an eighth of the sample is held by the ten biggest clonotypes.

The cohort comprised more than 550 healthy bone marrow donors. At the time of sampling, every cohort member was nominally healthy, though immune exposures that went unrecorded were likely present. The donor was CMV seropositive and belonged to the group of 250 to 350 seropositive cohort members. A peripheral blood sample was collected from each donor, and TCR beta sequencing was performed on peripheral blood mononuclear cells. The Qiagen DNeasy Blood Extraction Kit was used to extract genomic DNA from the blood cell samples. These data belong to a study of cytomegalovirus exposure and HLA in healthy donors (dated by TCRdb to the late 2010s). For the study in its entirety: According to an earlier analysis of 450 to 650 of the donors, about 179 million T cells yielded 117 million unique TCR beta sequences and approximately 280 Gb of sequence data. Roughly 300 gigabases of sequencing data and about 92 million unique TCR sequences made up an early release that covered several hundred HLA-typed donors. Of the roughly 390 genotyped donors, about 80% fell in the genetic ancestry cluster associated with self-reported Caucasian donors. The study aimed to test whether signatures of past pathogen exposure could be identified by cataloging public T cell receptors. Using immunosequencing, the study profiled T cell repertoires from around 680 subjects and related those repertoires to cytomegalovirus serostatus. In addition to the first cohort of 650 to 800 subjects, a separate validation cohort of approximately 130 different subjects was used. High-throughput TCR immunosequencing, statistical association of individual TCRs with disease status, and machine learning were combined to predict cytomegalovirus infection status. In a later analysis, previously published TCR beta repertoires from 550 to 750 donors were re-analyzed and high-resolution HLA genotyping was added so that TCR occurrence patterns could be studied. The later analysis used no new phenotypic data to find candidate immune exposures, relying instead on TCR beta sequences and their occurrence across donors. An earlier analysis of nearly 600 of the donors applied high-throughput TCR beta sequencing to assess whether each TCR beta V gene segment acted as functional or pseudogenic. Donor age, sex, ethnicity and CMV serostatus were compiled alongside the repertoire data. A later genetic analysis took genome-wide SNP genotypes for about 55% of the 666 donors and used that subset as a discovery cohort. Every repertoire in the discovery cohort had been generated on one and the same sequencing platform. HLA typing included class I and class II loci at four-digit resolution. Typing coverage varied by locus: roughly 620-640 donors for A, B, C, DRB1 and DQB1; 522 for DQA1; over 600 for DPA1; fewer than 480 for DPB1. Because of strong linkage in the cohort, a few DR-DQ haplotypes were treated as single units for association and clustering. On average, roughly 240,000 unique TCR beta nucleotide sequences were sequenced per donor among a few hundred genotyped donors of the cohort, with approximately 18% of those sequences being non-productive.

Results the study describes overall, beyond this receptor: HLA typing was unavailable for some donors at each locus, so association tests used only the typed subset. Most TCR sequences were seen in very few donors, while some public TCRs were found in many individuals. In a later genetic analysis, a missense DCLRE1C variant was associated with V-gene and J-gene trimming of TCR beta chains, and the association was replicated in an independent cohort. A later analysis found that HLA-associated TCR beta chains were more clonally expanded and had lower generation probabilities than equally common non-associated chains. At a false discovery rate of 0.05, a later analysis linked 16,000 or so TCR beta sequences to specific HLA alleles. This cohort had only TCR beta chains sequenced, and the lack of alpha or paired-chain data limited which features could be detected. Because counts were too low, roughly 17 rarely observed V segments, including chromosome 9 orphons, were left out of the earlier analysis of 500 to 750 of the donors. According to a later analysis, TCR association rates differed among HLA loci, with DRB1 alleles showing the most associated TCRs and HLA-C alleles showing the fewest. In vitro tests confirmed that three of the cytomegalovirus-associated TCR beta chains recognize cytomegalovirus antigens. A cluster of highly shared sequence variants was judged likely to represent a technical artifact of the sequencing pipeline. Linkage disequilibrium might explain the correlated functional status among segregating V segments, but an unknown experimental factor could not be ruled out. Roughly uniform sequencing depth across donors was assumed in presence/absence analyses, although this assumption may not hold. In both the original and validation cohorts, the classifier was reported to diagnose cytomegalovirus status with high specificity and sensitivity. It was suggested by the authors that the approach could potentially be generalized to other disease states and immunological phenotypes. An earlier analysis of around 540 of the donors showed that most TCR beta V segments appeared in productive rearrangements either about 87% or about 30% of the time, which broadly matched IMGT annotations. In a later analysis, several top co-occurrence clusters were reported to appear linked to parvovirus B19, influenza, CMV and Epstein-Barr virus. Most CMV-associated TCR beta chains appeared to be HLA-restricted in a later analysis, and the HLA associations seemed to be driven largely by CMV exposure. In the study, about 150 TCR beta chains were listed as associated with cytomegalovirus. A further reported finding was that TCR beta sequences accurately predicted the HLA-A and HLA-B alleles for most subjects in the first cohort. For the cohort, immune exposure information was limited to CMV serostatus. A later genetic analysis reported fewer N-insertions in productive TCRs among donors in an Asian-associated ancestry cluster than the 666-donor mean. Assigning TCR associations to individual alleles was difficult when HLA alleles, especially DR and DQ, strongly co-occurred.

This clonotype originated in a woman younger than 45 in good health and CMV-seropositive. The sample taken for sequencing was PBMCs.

The nucleotide sequence is given as TGTGCCAGCAGCGTAGGTTTAGCCTCCGAGCAGTACTTC. Its protein is CASSVGLASEQYF. The chain employs TRBV9 and TRBJ2-7; the D segment cannot be called with confidence. For CDR1 and CDR2, the germline V gene lists SGDLS and YYNGEE. The CDR3 runs 13 amino acids, cysteine and phenylalanine included. CDR3 DNA only is kept here, 39 bases in frame from base 1. V was cut back by 0 bases and J by 6 bases, leaving a gap of 10 bases between them.